One and the same sample provided the 5 T cell receptor beta chains below, sequenced in a study of vaccination and CD4 T cells after COVID-19. Regarding treatment: approximately nine-day PBMC culture with coronavirus spike peptide pools or control peptides (ViraFEST assay). These TCRs' antigens remain unknown. An Oncomine TCR Beta short-read assay was used to sequence the DNA from cultured CD4+ T cells. TCRdb itself ran the PCR reads through MiXCR, one entry per CDR3 protein. The sample lists some 10,000 distinct CDR3 sequences, around 33% occurring once. The sample comprised cultured CD4+ T cells from blood. These receptors all come from a human donor with COVID-19.

The chain joins TRBV6-1 to TRBJ2-2; weak D call: TRBD2 (6 bases). Trimming left V 2 bases short and J 4 bases short, with 14 bases between. Germline assignment: CDR1 MNHNS and CDR2 SASEGT. This CDR3 is built from 16 residues. Here the CDR3 DNA reads TGTGCCAGCAGTGAATATTTGACTAGTGGCACCGGGGAGCTGTTTTTT. It specifies CASSEYLTSGTGELFF.

This chain links TRBV20-1 with TRBJ2-7; D uncertain. The CDR3 runs to 14 residues. Deletions cut 6 bases from V and 0 bases from J, with 15 bases between. CDR1 DFQATT and CDR2 SNEGSKA come from the germline V gene (reference sequence). CDR3 protein: CSASGGRLSYEQYF. Written as DNA, the CDR3 is TGCAGTGCCTCCGGCGGACGGCTCTCCTACGAGCAGTACTTC.

A few counts support this clonotype. This sequence joins TRBV5-1 and TRBJ2-5; D gene ambiguous. Germline CDR1 reads SGHRS; CDR2 reads YFSETQ. V was clipped by 0 bases and J by 4 bases, with 13 bases between them. The CDR3 is 15 amino acids. CDR3 in amino acids: CASSLAVGWGETQYF. CDR3 DNA: TGCGCCAGCAGCTTGGCCGTGGGTTGGGGAGAGACCCAGTACTTC.

A few counts support this clonotype. The rearrangement links TRBV20-1 to TRBJ2-3, with 8 positions matching TRBD2. Germline V gene sequence: CDR1 DFQATT, CDR2 SNEGSKA (reference sequence). The CDR3 totals 15 residues. V shed 6 bases, J shed 3 bases, and the junction held 11 bases outside the gene matches. This CDR3 is CSARTPAGVTDTQYF. The CDR3 DNA sequence: TGCAGTGCGCGGACCCCAGCGGGGGTGACAGATACGCAGTATTTT.

The rearrangement links TRBV27 to TRBJ2-5; the D call may be TRBD1 or TRBD2 (5 bases each). V was trimmed by 7 bases and J by 6 bases, leaving 15 bases between them. Germline assignment: CDR1 MNHEY and CDR2 SMNVEV (reference sequence). This CDR3 contains 13 residues. Here the CDR3 DNA reads TGTGCCAGCACCCCCCTGCAGGGACAGACCCAGTACTTC. This gives the protein CASTPLQGQTQYF.